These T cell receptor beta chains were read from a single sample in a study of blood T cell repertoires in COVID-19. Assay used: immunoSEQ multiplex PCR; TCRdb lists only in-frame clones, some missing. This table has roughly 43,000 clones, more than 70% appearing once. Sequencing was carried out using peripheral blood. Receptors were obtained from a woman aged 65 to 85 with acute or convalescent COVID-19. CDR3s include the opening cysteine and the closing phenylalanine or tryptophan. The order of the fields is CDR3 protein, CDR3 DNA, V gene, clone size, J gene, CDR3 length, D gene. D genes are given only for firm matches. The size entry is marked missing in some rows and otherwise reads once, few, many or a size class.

CASSYYPPGASTEAFF | TGTGCCAGCAGTTACTATCCGCCTGGGGCTAGTACTGAAGCTTTCTTT | TRBV6-5 | once | TRBJ1-1 | 16 | .
CASSQTQGRHGYTF | TGTGCCAGCAGCCAAACACAGGGACGGCATGGCTACACCTTC | TRBV3-1/TRBV3-2 | . | TRBJ1-2 | 14 | .
CASYHRGQETQYF | TGCGCCAGCTACCACAGGGGACAAGAGACCCAGTACTTC | TRBV5-1 | . | TRBJ2-5 | 13 | TRBD1
CASSPRLATLNSYEQYF | TGTGCCAGCAGCCCAAGGCTAGCGACTTTAAACTCCTACGAGCAGTACTTC | TRBV5-4 | medium-sized | TRBJ2-7 | 17 | .
CASSKGTDRNQPQHF | TGTGCCAGTAGTAAAGGGACAGATCGCAATCAGCCCCAGCATTTT | TRBV19 | . | TRBJ1-5 | 15 | TRBD1
CASSLFFSPNIQYF | TGTGCCAGCAGTTTATTCTTTTCCCCAAACATTCAGTACTTC | TRBV27 | . | TRBJ2-4 | 14 | .
CASKMRMNTEAFF | TGTGCCAGCAAAATGAGGATGAACACTGAAGCTTTCTTT | TRBV12-3/TRBV12-4 | few | TRBJ1-1 | 13 | .
CAGHDLAASTDTQYF | TGTGCCGGACATGACTTAGCGGCTAGCACAGATACGCAGTATTTT | TRBV2 | . | TRBJ2-3 | 15 | .
CASKRGHRDRVVGTEAFF | TGTGCCAGTAAACGGGGGCACCGGGACAGGGTGGTAGGGACTGAAGCTTTCTTT | TRBV19 | . | TRBJ1-1 | 18 | TRBD1
CAIRPGQGFIGELFF | TGTGCCATCAGACCGGGACAGGGGTTTATCGGGGAGCTGTTTTTT | TRBV10-3 | . | TRBJ2-2 | 15 | TRBD1